The 26 T cell receptor beta chains reported below all come from one sample, sequenced in a study of blood T cell repertoires in COVID-19. Profiled with immunoSEQ multiplex PCR; TCRdb holds only in-frame clones, not every one. The data contain under 250,000 clones, around four fifths of them seen just once; the ten biggest clones take up 25% to 35%. Sequencing used peripheral blood. These receptors came from a man aged 40-49 years with acute or convalescent COVID-19.

The chain couples TRBV5-4 to TRBJ2-2; 14 bases fit TRBD2. Trimming cost V 3 bases and J 3 bases; bases outside gene matches: 1. The germline V gene encodes CDR1 SGHNT and CDR2 YYREEE (reference sequence). The CDR3 spans 16 residues. Here the CDR3 DNA reads TGTGCCAGCAGCTCGGGACTAGCGGGAGACACCGGGGAGCTGTTTTTT. It translates to CASSSGLAGDTGELFF.

A single count supports this clone. This chain joins TRBV5-1 and TRBJ2-1; 7 nucleotides align to TRBD2. V lost 4 bases, J lost 5 bases, and 12 bases stayed unmatched. The CDR3 consists of 16 residues. The V gene's germline CDR1 is SGHRS and CDR2 YFSETQ. The CDR3 region has the DNA TGCGCCAGCAGCGGTAGCGGGCGAGTAGAAAACAATGAGCAGTTCTTC. Protein product: CASSGSGRVENNEQFF.

CDR3 in amino acids: CASSVGQQETQYF. CDR3 bases: TGTGCCAGCAGCGTAGGACAGCAAGAGACCCAGTACTTC. This chain uses TRBV9 with TRBJ2-5; D perhaps matches TRBD1 (5 bases). This CDR3 contains 13 residues. V was pared by 0 bases and J by 2 bases, with 5 bases between. Germline CDR1 SGDLS, CDR2 YYNGEE.

The chain carries TRBV15 and TRBJ2-1; D unclear. Germline V gene sequence: CDR1 LNHNV, CDR2 YYDKDF (reference sequence). V was shortened by 1 base and J by 8 bases, with 3 bases between the two germline ends. The CDR3 contains 11 residues. CDR3 residues: CATSRADEQFF. As DNA, the CDR3 is TGTGCCACCAGCAGAGCAGATGAGCAGTTCTTC.

The V and J genes are TRBV9 and TRBJ2-2; 15 bases map to TRBD2. With 2 bases clipped from V and 3 bases from J, the junction kept 11 bases outside the gene matches. Looked up from germline, CDR1 is SGDLS and CDR2 is YYNGEE. The CDR3 is 20 residues long. The CDR3 is CASSVRDGLAGGRDTGELFF. The CDR3 bases are TGTGCCAGCAGCGTCCGGGACGGACTAGCGGGAGGGAGGGACACCGGGGAGCTGTTTTTT.

V and J are TRBV30 and TRBJ2-7, with D unclear. This CDR3 has 13 residues. The germline gives CDR1 GTSNPN, CDR2 SVGIG (reference sequence). Trimming took off 0 bases at V and 2 bases at J, with 8 bases between the two ends. This CDR3 reads CAWSVRGAYEQYF. The CDR3 bases are TGTGCCTGGAGTGTACGTGGAGCCTACGAGCAGTACTTC.

This chain connects TRBV7-2 to TRBJ1-5; D is unresolved. Between the trimmed V and J ends, which lost 1 base and 3 bases, there was a span of 13 bases. Per germline, CDR1 SGHTA and CDR2 FQGNSA. CDR3 length: 16 residues. CDR3 nucleotide sequence: TGTGCCAGCAGCTTAGAGGCGGGGATGAACAATCAGCCCCAGCATTTT. Residues: CASSLEAGMNNQPQHF.

The V gene is TRBV5-4, the J gene TRBJ2-5; TRBD1 aligns across 7 bases. This CDR3 spans 14 amino acids. Germline V gives CDR1 SGHNT, CDR2 YYREEE (reference sequence). V trimming: 2 bases; J trimming: 5 bases; junction bases outside the gene matches: 6. The CDR3 DNA is TGTGCCAGCAGCTTCGGGGCAGGGGGTGAGACCCAGTACTTC. It encodes CASSFGAGGETQYF. Based on the CDR3 plus reference TRBV5-4 and TRBJ2-5, the full variable domain is ETGVTQSPTHLIKTRGQQVTLRCSSQSGHNTVSWYQQALGQGPQFIFQYYREEENGRGNFPPRFSGLQFPNYSSELNVNALELDDSALYLCASSFGAGGETQYFGPGTRLLVL.

The CDR3 DNA follows: TGTGCCAGCAGTTCCTACAGGGTTACTAATGAAAAACTGTTTTTT. Protein sequence: CASSSYRVTNEKLFF. This chain joins TRBV28 and TRBJ1-4, with a tentative D call TRBD1 (6 bases). Trimming removed 4 bases at V and 2 bases at J, with 11 bases between. This CDR3 region has 15 residues. The germline CDR1 and CDR2 sequences are MDHEN and SYDVKM.

For this clone: Other DNA sequences from this sample encode an identical CDR3 as well. The genes are TRBV12-3 or TRBV12-4 and TRBJ2-7, with D uncertain. V was cut by 3 bases and J by 7 bases, with 7 bases left in between. The CDR3 has 11 amino acids. CDR3 sequence reads: CASSLAREQYF. In DNA, the CDR3 is TGTGCCAGCAGTTTGGCCAGGGAGCAGTACTTC.

The chain combines TRBV25-1 with TRBJ1-2; D is ambiguous. Germline loops: CDR1 MGHDK, CDR2 SYGVNS. Trimming cost V 5 bases and J 5 bases, with 12 bases left between them. The CDR3 is made up of 13 amino acids. CDR3 nucleotide sequence: TGTGCCAGCAGTTCCGGGAACTCTTATGGCTACACCTTC. Encoded protein: CASSSGNSYGYTF.

This chain joins TRBV12-3 or TRBV12-4 and TRBJ1-5, with TRBD1 matching 9 bases. This CDR3 contains 13 residues. With 6 bases clipped from V and 7 bases from J, the junction kept 4 bases outside the gene matches. The CDR3 sequence: CASSLQGAQPQHF. CDR3 nucleotide sequence: TGTGCCAGCAGCCTACAGGGGGCGCAGCCCCAGCATTTT.

This rearrangement joins TRBV5-1 to TRBJ1-1; D unresolved. V lost 0 bases and J 6 bases, leaving 12 bases between the germline ends. Germline loops: CDR1 SGHRS, CDR2 YFSETQ. The CDR3 loop spans 14 amino acids. CDR3 protein: CASSLGGAFSEAFF. In DNA form, the CDR3 reads TGCGCCAGCAGCTTGGGTGGAGCGTTTTCTGAAGCTTTCTTT. Together with reference TRBV5-1 and TRBJ1-1, the CDR3 gives the full variable domain: KAGVTQTPRYLIKTRGQQVTLSCSPISGHRSVSWYQQTPGQGLQFLFEYFSETQRNKGNFPGRFSGRQFSNSRSEMNVSTLELGDSALYLCASSLGGAFSEAFFGQGTRLTVV.

The V call is TRBV10-3, the J call TRBJ1-3; a possible D gene is TRBD1 (5 bases). This CDR3 spans 14 amino acids. From germline, CDR1 is ENHRY and CDR2 SYGVKD. V gave up 3 bases and J gave up 5 bases, with 11 bases separating them. The CDR3 loop is CAISDAGRRNTIYF. In DNA, the CDR3 is TGTGCCATCAGTGACGCAGGGCGACGAAACACCATATATTTT.

The chain is built from TRBV19 and TRBJ1-1; possibly TRBD1 for D (6 bases). Germline V gives CDR1 LNHDA, CDR2 SQIVND (reference sequence). The CDR3 sequence is 13 residues long. V was shortened by 11 bases and J by 0 bases, with 13 bases between the two germline ends. CDR3 residues: CAARGPLNTEAFF. The CDR3 coding sequence is TGTGCCGCCAGGGGCCCGCTGAACACTGAAGCTTTCTTT.

V usage is TRBV19 and J usage is TRBJ1-5, with D unclear. Per the germline V gene, CDR1 is LNHDA and CDR2 is SQIVND (reference sequence). Trimming took 1 base from V and 10 from J, leaving 5 bases between them. The CDR3 sequence is 11 residues long. CDR3 DNA sequence: TGTGCCAGTAGTATAGGAGGACCCCAGCATTTT. Translation: CASSIGGPQHF.

This clone is a singleton in its sample. The V and J genes are TRBV9 and TRBJ2-2; 9 bases line up with TRBD2. Germline V CDR1 and CDR2: SGDLS, YYNGEE. The CDR3 covers 16 residues. Losses at the gene ends were 0 bases for V and 5 bases for J; bases not matched to a gene: 5. For the CDR3, the DNA is TGTGCCAGCAGCGTAGGATTAGCGGGAGTTACCGGGGAGCTGTTTTTT. Translation gives CASSVGLAGVTGELFF.

This sequence joins TRBV9 and TRBJ2-1, with 8 nucleotides matching TRBD2. The CDR3 has 15 amino acids. Trimming removed 3 bases from V and 6 bases from J; junction bases left unmatched: 8. Germline CDR1 reads SGDLS; CDR2 reads YYNGEE. The CDR3 loop reads CASSAGTRTSNEQFF. The CDR3 DNA is TGTGCCAGCAGCGCCGGGACTAGGACTTCCAATGAGCAGTTCTTC.

This clone is a singleton in its sample. The chain employs TRBV4-1 and TRBJ2-5; 9 nucleotides match TRBD1. The CDR3 is 14 amino acids. Germline V gene data show CDR1 as MGHRA and CDR2 as YSYEKL. After removal of 4 bases from V and 3 bases from J, the junction contained 3 bases not matched to a gene. CDR3 DNA: TGCGCCAGCAGCCCCTGGACAGGGGAAGAGACCCAGTACTTC. It translates to CASSPWTGEETQYF.

There are a few counts of this clone. This rearrangement joins TRBV2 to TRBJ2-7; 9 bases fit TRBD1. The CDR3 runs 15 residues. The V and J ends lost 6 bases and 4 bases, in that order; junction bases with no gene match: 10. From germline, CDR1 is SNHLY and CDR2 FYNNEI. The CDR3 reads CASRGIDRGIYEQYF. The CDR3 DNA sequence: TGTGCCAGCAGGGGCATAGACAGGGGGATTTACGAGCAGTACTTC.

The V call is TRBV18, the J call TRBJ1-1; 7 bases are shared with TRBD1. CDR3 length: 14 amino acids. Germline trimming cut 6 bases from V and 6 bases from J; bases unmatched to any gene: 10. Germline V CDR1 and CDR2: KGHSH, LQKENI. The CDR3 sequence: CASSLSTGEAEAFF. The CDR3 DNA reads as TGTGCCAGCTCGCTATCAACAGGGGAGGCTGAAGCTTTCTTT.

The chain employs TRBV7-2 and TRBJ1-2; the D gene is possibly TRBD1 (5 bases). The CDR3 runs 14 residues. CDR1 and CDR2 (germline): SGHTA, FQGNSA. V was clipped by 3 bases and J by 7 bases, with 15 bases between them. The CDR3 nucleotides read TGTGCCAGCAGCTTTGACAGCAGCGGGAGTGGCTACACCTTC. It specifies CASSFDSSGSGYTF.

J is TRBJ1-6 and V is TRBV6-2 or TRBV6-3; D possibly corresponds to TRBD1 (6 bases). This CDR3 region has 14 residues. CDR1 MNHEY and CDR2 SVGEGT come from the germline V gene. V was trimmed by 6 bases and J by 9 bases, leaving 15 bases between them. CDR3: CASSTQGRVSPLHF. Here the CDR3 DNA reads TGTGCCAGCAGCACCCAGGGGCGAGTTTCACCCCTCCACTTT.

This chain connects TRBV7-8 to TRBJ1-1, with TRBD1 identical over 7 bases. This CDR3 is 17 amino acids long. The germline gives CDR1 SGHVS, CDR2 FQNEAQ. V lost 0 bases to trimming and J lost 0 bases; unmatched junction nucleotides: 7. The CDR3 nucleotides are TGTGCCAGCAGCTTAGCTTGGGACAGCTCCATGAACACTGAAGCTTTCTTT. It translates to CASSLAWDSSMNTEAFF.

The CDR3 is CAWTGNSNQPQHF. The CDR3 DNA reads TGTGCCTGGACAGGGAATAGCAATCAGCCCCAGCATTTT. The rearrangement links TRBV30 to TRBJ1-5; the D gene is possibly TRBD1 (5 bases). Germline CDR1 GTSNPN, CDR2 SVGIG (reference sequence). The CDR3 runs to 13 residues. Trimming stripped 4 bases from V and 0 bases from J, with 7 bases between.

This clone was counted between two and nine times. This sequence joins TRBV7-9 and TRBJ2-1; 13 bases are a match to TRBD2. In germline, CDR1 is SEHNR, CDR2 FQNEAQ (reference sequence). This CDR3 contains 17 residues. Trimming cost V 5 bases and J 2 bases; bases outside gene matches: 6. In nucleotides, the CDR3 is TGTGCCAGCAGCGAACTAGCGGGAGGGACTACCTACAATGAGCAGTTCTTC. As protein: CASSELAGGTTYNEQFF.